A single sample is the source of the 10 T cell receptor beta chains below, sequenced in a study of blood T cell repertoires in COVID-19 (dated by TCRdb to 2020 to 2022). Library method: the immunoSEQ multiplex PCR assay. Entries here come from immuneACCESS through TCRdb and include only in-frame sequences with V and J called. Some clones fail to appear in such tables; in the studies checked, an unresolved V gene covers under half of the shortfall, and the cause of the remainder is unknown. Here the sample has 180,000 or so clones; approximately 78% occur a single time. Of the sample, around 2.8% is held by the ten largest clones. The sample taken for sequencing was peripheral blood. The receptor source for this set is a woman older than 75 with active or convalescent COVID-19.

CDR3 sequence: CASSADRGLTEAFF. CDR3 DNA: TGTGCCAGCAGTGCTGACAGGGGGCTCACTGAAGCTTTCTTT. The genes are TRBV2 and TRBJ1-1; TRBD1 matches 10 bases. Germline V gives CDR1 SNHLY, CDR2 FYNNEI. V shed 4 bases, J shed 4 bases, and the junction held 3 bases outside the gene matches. The CDR3 is 14 residues long.

V is TRBV5-1 and J is TRBJ1-2; possibly TRBD1 for D (6 bases). Trimming took 0 bases from V and 5 from J, leaving 14 bases between them. The CDR3 consists of 15 residues. Germline values: CDR1 SGHRS, CDR2 YFSETQ. CDR3 protein: CASSLGQAIGYGYTF. The CDR3 DNA reads TGCGCCAGCAGCTTGGGACAGGCCATAGGGTATGGCTACACCTTC.

The chain is built from TRBV2 and TRBJ1-1, with D perhaps matching TRBD1 (6 bases). From germline, CDR1 is SNHLY and CDR2 FYNNEI. V lost 2 bases and J 7 bases, leaving 14 bases between the germline ends. The CDR3 has 14 amino acids. The CDR3 spells CASSETGHPLEAFF. The CDR3, as DNA: TGTGCCAGCAGTGAAACGGGACACCCCCTTGAAGCTTTCTTT.

The gene calls are TRBV28 and TRBJ1-5; TRBD1 aligns across 7 bases. J gave up 4 bases and V 0 bases, and 0 bases lay outside the gene matches. This CDR3 comprises 14 residues. CDR1 and CDR2 from the germline V gene are MDHEN and SYDVKM. Here the CDR3 reads CASSLWGQNQPQHF. For the CDR3, the DNA is TGTGCCAGCAGTTTATGGGGACAGAATCAGCCCCAGCATTTT.

The chain uses TRBV3-1 (or the pseudogene TRBV3-2) and TRBJ1-1; D is ambiguous. Germline lookup yields CDR1 LGHDT and CDR2 YNNKEL (reference sequence). CDR3 length: 12 residues. Trimming stripped 8 bases from V and 7 bases from J, with 14 bases between. The CDR3 spells CASSILRGEAFF. In DNA, the CDR3 is TGTGCCAGCTCTATTCTTCGTGGTGAAGCTTTCTTT.

V is TRBV6-5 and J is TRBJ2-3, with TRBD1 matching 7 bases. The ends lost 6 bases at V and 3 bases at J; junction bases unmatched: 9. CDR3 length equals 15 residues. Germline assignment: CDR1 MNHEY and CDR2 SVGAGI. CDR3 protein: CASRHTTGQTDTQYF. CDR3 coding DNA: TGTGCCAGCAGGCACACGACAGGGCAAACAGATACGCAGTATTTT.

This chain uses TRBV9 with TRBJ2-3; D gene unclear. This CDR3 is built from 15 residues. Germline V gives CDR1 SGDLS, CDR2 YYNGEE. Trimming removed 0 bases from V and 6 bases from J, with 14 bases in between. The CDR3 sequence: CASSVVISQSDTQYF. As DNA, the CDR3 is TGTGCCAGCAGCGTAGTAATCAGTCAATCCGATACGCAGTATTTT. The entire variable domain, with the rest obtained from reference TRBV9 and TRBJ2-3, is as follows: DSGVTQTPKHLITATGQRVTLRCSPRSGDLSVYWYQQSLDQGLQFLIQYYNGEERAKGNILERFSAQQFPDLHSELNLSSLELGDSALYFCASSVVISQSDTQYFGPGTRLTVL.

This clone was observed a few times. The chain has TRBV2 and TRBJ2-7; D is unclear. V was trimmed by 5 bases and J by 4 bases, leaving 6 bases between them. Germline CDR1 is SNHLY and CDR2 is FYNNEI. This CDR3 is built from 11 residues. The DNA for the CDR3 is TGTGCCAGCAGTACACAGTACGAGCAGTACTTC. Translation gives CASSTQYEQYF.

This chain uses TRBV28 with TRBJ1-2, with TRBD1 identical over 8 bases. CDR3 size: 14 residues. Trimming at V came to 6 bases and at J to 5 bases, leaving 8 bases not matched to a gene. From germline, CDR1 is MDHEN and CDR2 SYDVKM. CDR3 nucleotide sequence: TGTGCCAGCAGCCTTTCAGGGGGCCGGTATGGCTACACCTTC. This sequence encodes CASSLSGGRYGYTF.

The rearrangement joins TRBV29-1 to TRBJ1-2; 7 bases agree with TRBD1. The V and J ends lost 7 bases and 4 bases, in that order; junction bases with no gene match: 15. The CDR3 consists of 15 residues. Germline lookup yields CDR1 SQVTM and CDR2 ANQGSEA. The CDR3 nucleotides read TGCAGCGCGAGGCGAGAATGGGACAGCCCCTATGGCTACACCTTC. Amino acid sequence: CSARREWDSPYGYTF.